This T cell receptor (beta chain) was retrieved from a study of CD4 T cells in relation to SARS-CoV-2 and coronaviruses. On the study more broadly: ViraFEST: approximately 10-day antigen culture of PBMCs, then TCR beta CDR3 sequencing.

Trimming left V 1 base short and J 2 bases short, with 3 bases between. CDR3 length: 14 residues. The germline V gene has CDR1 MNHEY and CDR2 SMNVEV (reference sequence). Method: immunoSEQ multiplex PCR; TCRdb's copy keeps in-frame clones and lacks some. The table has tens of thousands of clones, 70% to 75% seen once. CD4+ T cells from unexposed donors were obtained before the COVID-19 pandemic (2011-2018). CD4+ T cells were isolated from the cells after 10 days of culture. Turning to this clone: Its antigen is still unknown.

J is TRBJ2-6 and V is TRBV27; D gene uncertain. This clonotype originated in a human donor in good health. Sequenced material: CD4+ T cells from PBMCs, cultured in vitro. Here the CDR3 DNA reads TGTGCCAGCAGTTTATATCCTGGGGCCAACGTCCTGACTTTC. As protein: CASSLYPGANVLTF. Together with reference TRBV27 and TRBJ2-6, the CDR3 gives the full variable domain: EAQVTQNPRYLITVTGKKLTVTCSQNMNHEYMSWYRQDPGLGLRQIYYSMNVEVTDKGDVPEGYKVSRKEKRNFPLILESPSPNQTSLYFCASSLYPGANVLTFGAGSRLTVL.